This entry lists 2 T cell receptor beta chains sequenced from one sample in a study of blood T cell repertoires in COVID-19. Data came from immunoSEQ multiplex PCR; TCRdb stores just in-frame clones and leaves some out. The data contain some 140,000 clones, approximately 83% of them singletons. The specimen sequenced was peripheral blood. The source is a woman between 45 and 60 years old who had recovered from COVID-19.

In the case of this clone: Other DNA variants within this sample encode the same CDR3. V gene TRBV5-1 combines with J gene TRBJ1-1, with D unresolved. The CDR3 is 13 amino acids. Trimming stripped 4 bases from V and 2 bases from J, with 9 bases between. The V gene's germline CDR1 is SGHRS and CDR2 YFSETQ. The CDR3 protein is CASSPEGNTEAFF. CDR3 nucleotides: TGCGCCAGCAGCCCGGAGGGTAACACTGAAGCTTTCTTT.

The rearrangement uses TRBV11-3 and TRBJ1-1, with D unclear. Trimming took 0 bases from V and 1 from J, leaving 9 bases between them. The CDR3 is made up of 15 amino acids. Germline V gene lookup returns CDR1 SGHNT and CDR2 YENEEA. In DNA, the CDR3 is TGTGCCAGCAGCTTAGATGCTGGCAGGAACACTGAAGCTTTCTTT. It encodes CASSLDAGRNTEAFF. The whole variable domain, filled in from reference TRBV11-3 and TRBJ1-1, reads EAGVVQSPRYKIIEKKQPVAFWCNPISGHNTLYWYLQNLGQGPELLIRYENEEAVDDSQLPKDRFSAERLKGVDSTLKIQPAELGDSAVYLCASSLDAGRNTEAFFGQGTRLTVV.